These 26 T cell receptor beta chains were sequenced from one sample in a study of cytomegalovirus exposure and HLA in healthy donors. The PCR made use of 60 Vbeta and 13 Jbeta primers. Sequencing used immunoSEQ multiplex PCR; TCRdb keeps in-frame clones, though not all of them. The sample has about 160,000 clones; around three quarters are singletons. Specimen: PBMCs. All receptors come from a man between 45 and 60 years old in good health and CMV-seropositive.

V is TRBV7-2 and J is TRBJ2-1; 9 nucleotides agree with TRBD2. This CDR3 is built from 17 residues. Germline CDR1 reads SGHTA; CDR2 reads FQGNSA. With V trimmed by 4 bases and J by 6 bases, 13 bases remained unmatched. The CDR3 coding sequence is TGTGCCAGCAGCTCGCTGGGGCGCGGGGGGGCGTCCAATGAGCAGTTCTTC. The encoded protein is CASSSLGRGGASNEQFF.

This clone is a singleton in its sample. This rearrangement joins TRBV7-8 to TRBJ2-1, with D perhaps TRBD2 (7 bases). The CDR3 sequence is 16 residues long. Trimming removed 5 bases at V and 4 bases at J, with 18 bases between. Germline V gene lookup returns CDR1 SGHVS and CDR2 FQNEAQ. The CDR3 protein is CASSLGASGPYNEQFF. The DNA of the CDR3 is TGTGCCAGCAGCCTGGGGGCTAGCGGACCTTACAATGAGCAGTTCTTC. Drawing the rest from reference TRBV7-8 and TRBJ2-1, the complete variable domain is GAGVSQSPRYKVAKRGQDVALRCDPISGHVSLFWYQQALGQGPEFLTYFQNEAQLDKSGLPSDRFFAERPEGSVSTLKIQRTQQEDSAVYLCASSLGASGPYNEQFFGPGTRLTVL.

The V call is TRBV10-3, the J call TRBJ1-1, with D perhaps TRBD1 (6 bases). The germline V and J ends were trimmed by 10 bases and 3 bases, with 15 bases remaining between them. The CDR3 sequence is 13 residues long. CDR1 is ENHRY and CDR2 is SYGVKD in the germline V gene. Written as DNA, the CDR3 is TGTGCCACCAGACTGACAGGAGACACTGAAGCTTTCTTT. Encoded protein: CATRLTGDTEAFF.

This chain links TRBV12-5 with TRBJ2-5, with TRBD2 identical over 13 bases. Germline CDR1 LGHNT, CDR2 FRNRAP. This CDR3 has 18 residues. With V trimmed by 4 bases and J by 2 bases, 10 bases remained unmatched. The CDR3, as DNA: TGTGCTAGTGGTTCGCCGGGACTAGCGGGGACGACTCAAGAGACCCAGTACTTC. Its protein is CASGSPGLAGTTQETQYF.

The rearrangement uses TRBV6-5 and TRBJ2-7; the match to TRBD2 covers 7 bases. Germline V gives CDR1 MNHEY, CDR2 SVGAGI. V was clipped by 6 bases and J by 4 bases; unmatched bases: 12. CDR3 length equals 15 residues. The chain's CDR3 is CASRKAGVGLYEQYF. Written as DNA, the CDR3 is TGTGCCAGCAGGAAGGCGGGAGTGGGCTTGTACGAGCAGTACTTC.

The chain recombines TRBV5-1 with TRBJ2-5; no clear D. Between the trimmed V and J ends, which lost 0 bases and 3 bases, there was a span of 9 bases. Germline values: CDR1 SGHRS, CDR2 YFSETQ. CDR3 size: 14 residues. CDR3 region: CASSLGAPKETQYF. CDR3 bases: TGCGCCAGCAGCTTGGGGGCACCTAAAGAGACCCAGTACTTC.

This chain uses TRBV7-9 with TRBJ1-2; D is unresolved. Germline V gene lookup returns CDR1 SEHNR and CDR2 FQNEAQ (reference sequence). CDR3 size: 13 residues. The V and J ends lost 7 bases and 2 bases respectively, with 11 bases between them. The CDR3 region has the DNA TGTGCCAGCACCACCGGGAGCAACTATGGCTACACCTTC. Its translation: CASTTGSNYGYTF.

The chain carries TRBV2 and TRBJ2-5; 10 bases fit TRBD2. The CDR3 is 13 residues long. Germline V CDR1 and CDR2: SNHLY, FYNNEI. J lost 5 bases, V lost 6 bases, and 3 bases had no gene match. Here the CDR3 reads CASRVGLAETQYF. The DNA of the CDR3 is TGTGCCAGCAGGGTGGGACTAGCGGAGACCCAGTACTTC.

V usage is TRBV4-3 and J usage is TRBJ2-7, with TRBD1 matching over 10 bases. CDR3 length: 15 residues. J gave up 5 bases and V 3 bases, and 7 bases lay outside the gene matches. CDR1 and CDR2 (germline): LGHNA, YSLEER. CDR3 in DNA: TGCGCCAGCAGCCAGACGGGGGACAGGGGCCACGAGCAGTACTTC. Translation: CASSQTGDRGHEQYF.

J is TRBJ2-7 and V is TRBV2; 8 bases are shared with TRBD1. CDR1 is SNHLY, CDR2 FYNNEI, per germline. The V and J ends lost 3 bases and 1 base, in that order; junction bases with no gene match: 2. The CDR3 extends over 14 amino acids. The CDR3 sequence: CASSEGTGSYEQYF. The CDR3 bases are TGTGCCAGCAGTGAGGGGACAGGATCCTACGAGCAGTACTTC. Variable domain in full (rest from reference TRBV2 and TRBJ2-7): EPEVTQTPSHQVTQMGQEVILRCVPISNHLYFYWYRQILGQKVEFLVSFYNNEISEKSEIFDDQFSVERPDGSNFTLKIRSTKLEDSAMYFCASSEGTGSYEQYFGPGTRLTVT.

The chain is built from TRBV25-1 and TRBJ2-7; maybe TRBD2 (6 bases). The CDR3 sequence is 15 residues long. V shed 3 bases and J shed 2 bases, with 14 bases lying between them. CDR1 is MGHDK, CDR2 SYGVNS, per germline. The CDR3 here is CASSDARGNPYEQYF. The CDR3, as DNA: TGTGCCAGCAGTGATGCGCGGGGAAATCCCTACGAGCAGTACTTC.

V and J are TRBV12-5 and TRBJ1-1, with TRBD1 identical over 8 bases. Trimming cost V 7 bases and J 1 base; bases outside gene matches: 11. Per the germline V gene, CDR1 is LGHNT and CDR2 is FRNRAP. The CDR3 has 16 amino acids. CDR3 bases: TGTGCTAGTGCCTTCGGACAGGGCCTTCGGAACACTGAAGCTTTCTTT. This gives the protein CASAFGQGLRNTEAFF.

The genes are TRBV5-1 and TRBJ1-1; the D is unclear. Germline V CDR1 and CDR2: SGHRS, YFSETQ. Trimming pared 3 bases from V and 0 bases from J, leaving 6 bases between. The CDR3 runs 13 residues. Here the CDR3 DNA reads TGCGCCAGCAGCTCGCGTATGAACACTGAAGCTTTCTTT. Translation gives CASSSRMNTEAFF.

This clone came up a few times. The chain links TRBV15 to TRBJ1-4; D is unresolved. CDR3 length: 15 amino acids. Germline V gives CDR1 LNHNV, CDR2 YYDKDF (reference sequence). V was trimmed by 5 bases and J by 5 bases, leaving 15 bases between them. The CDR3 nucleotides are TGTGCCACCAGCGGAGGTAGGCAGGTCAATGAAAAACTGTTTTTT. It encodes CATSGGRQVNEKLFF.

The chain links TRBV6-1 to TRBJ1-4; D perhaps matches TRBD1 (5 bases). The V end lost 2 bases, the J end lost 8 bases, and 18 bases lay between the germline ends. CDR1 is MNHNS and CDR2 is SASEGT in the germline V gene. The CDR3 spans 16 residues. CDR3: CASSEKLGQGREKLFF. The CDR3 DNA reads TGTGCCAGCAGTGAAAAGTTGGGGCAGGGTAGAGAAAAACTGTTTTTT.

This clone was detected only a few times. CDR3 region: CASSQRLVRGYTF. The CDR3 DNA is TGCGCCAGCAGCCAGAGACTCGTCCGGGGCTACACCTTC. The rearrangement links TRBV5-1 to TRBJ1-2; D is ambiguous. V dropped 4 bases and J dropped 8 bases, with 15 bases sitting between them. The germline V gene encodes CDR1 SGHRS and CDR2 YFSETQ. This CDR3 has 13 residues.

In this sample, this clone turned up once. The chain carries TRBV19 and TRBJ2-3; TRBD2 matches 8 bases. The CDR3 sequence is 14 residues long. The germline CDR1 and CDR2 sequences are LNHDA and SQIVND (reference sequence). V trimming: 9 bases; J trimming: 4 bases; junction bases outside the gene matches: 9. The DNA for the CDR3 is TGTGCCAGCCGGGCGGGGGGATGGTCAGATACGCAGTATTTT. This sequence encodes CASRAGGWSDTQYF.

Here the CDR3 reads CARGTVRMGGTEAFF. The CDR3 DNA reads as TGTGCCAGGGGGACAGTCCGAATGGGAGGCACTGAAGCTTTCTTT. The chain joins TRBV28 to TRBJ1-1, with TRBD1 identical over 7 bases. CDR3 length equals 15 residues. With V trimmed by 9 bases and J by 4 bases, 14 bases remained unmatched. Germline CDR1 and CDR2: MDHEN and SYDVKM.

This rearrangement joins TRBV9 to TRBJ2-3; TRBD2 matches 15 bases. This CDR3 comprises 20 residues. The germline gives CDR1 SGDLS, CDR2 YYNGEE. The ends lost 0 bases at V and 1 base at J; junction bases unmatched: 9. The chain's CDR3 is CASSVARTSGGARGTDTQYF. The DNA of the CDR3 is TGTGCCAGCAGCGTAGCTCGGACTAGCGGGGGGGCCCGGGGCACAGATACGCAGTATTTT.

The CDR3 bases are TGCGCCAGCAGCGCCCTGACAGGAACGGATTCACCCCTCCACTTT. Translated: CASSALTGTDSPLHF. The chain combines TRBV5-1 with TRBJ1-6; tentative D call: TRBD1 (6 bases). Trimming stripped 4 bases from V and 8 bases from J, with 16 bases between. The CDR3 is made up of 15 amino acids. The germline gives CDR1 SGHRS, CDR2 YFSETQ.

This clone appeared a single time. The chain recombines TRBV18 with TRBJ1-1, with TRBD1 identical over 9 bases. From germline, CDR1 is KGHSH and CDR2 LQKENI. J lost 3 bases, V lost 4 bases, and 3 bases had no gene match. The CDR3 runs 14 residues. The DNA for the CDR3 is TGTGCCAGCTCACAACAGGGGGCTCACACTGAAGCTTTCTTT. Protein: CASSQQGAHTEAFF.

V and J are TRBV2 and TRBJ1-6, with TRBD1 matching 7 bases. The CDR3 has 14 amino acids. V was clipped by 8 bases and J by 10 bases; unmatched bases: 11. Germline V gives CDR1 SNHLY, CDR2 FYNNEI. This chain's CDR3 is CASHRGQLGSPLHF. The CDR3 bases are TGTGCCAGCCACCGGGGACAGCTAGGATCACCCCTCCACTTT.

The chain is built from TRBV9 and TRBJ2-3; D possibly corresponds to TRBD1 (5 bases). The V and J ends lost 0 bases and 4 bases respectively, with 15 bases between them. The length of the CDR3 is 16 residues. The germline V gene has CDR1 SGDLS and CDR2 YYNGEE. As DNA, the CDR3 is TGTGCCAGCAGCGTAGTGGGTGCTCAGGGTGCAGATACGCAGTATTTT. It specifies CASSVVGAQGADTQYF.

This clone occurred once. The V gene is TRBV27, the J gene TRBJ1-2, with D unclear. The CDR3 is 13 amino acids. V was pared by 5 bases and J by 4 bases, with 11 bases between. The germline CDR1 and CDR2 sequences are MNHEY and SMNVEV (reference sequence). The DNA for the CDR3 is TGTGCCAGCAGTCTCCGAGGGAGCTATGGCTACACCTTC. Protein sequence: CASSLRGSYGYTF.

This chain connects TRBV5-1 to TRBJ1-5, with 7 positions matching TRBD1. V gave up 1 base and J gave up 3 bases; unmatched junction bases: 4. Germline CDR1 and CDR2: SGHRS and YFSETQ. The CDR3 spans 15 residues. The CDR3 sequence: CASSLRQGPNQPQHF. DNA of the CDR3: TGCGCCAGCAGCTTGCGACAGGGCCCCAATCAGCCCCAGCATTTT.

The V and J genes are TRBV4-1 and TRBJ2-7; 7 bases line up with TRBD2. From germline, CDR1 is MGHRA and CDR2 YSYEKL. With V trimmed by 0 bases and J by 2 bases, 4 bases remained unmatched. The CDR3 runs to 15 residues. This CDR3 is CASSQEAGRTYEQYF. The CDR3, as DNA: TGCGCCAGCAGCCAAGAAGCGGGACGGACCTACGAGCAGTACTTC.